This T cell receptor beta chain was obtained from a study of T cells in localized non-small cell lung cancer. General study points: Within adjacent lung there appeared a median around 60 of the top 100 tumor clones.

With respect to this clone: The target antigen is unknown.

Sequencing was performed with immunoSEQ multiplex PCR; in TCRdb, only in-frame clones are kept and a portion is missing. The table includes 900 to 1,300 clones, about 20% detected once. Deletions cut 5 bases from V and 0 bases from J, with 11 bases between. CDR1 and CDR2 (germline): SGHRS, YFSETQ. This CDR3 is built from 15 residues. This chain links TRBV5-1 with TRBJ2-2; D uncertain. The origin of this receptor is a male donor aged 60 or over with stage I squamous cell lung carcinoma. This material consisted of lung tumor tissue, taken before any cancer treatment. The DNA of the CDR3 is TGCGCCAGCAGTTCGGGTGGAACGAACACCGGGGAGCTGTTTTTT. This codes for CASSSGGTNTGELFF.